A single T cell receptor (beta chain) is shown here with its context. Its cognate antigen is unknown. The data originate from a study of response to subunit inactivated influenza vaccine. General study points: Authors proposed each seasonal influenza vaccination draws in few new T cells.

MiXCR, run by TCRdb on the RT-PCR reads, gives a single entry per CDR3 protein. The sample comprises fewer than 650,000 distinct CDR3 sequences, 13% of which are singletons, and around 14% rests with the top ten. Trimming shortened V by 4 bases and J by 0 bases, and 16 bases separated the two germline ends. The germline gives CDR1 DFQATT, CDR2 SNEGSKA (reference sequence). This CDR3 contains 16 residues. The sample consisted of PBMCs from blood, taken roughly 47 days after vaccination. The clonotype was recovered from a man aged 50 or older who received an inactivated influenza vaccine. The rearrangement uses TRBV20-1 and TRBJ1-3; no clear D gene. In DNA form, the CDR3 reads TGCAGTGCTACCCCGGGAATGAGGATCTCTGGAAACACCATATATTTT. This codes for CSATPGMRISGNTIYF.